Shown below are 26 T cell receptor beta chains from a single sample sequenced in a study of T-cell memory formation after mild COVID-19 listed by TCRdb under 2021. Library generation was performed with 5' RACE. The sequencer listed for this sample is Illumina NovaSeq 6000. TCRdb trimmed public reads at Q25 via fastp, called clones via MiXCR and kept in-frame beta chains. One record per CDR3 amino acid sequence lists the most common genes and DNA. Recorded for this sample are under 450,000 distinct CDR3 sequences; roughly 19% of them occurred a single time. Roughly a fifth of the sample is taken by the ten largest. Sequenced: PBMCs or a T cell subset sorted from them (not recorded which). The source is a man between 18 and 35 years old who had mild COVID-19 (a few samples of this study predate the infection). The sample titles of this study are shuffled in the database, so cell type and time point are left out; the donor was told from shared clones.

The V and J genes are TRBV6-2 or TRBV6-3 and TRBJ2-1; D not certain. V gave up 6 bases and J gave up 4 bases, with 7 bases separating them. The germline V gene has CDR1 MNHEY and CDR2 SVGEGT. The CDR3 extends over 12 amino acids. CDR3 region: CASSYIYNEQFF. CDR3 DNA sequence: TGTGCCAGCAGCTACATTTACAATGAGCAGTTCTTC.

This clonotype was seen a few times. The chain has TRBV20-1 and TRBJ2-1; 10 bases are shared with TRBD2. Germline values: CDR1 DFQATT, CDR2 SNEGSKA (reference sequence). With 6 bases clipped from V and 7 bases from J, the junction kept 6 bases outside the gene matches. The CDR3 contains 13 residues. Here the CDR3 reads CSAERGGGNEQFF. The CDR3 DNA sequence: TGCAGTGCCGAGCGGGGGGGCGGGAATGAGCAGTTCTTC.

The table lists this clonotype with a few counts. The CDR3 loop reads CASSQRRSETEAFF. CDR3 sequence (DNA): TGCGCCAGCAGCCAGCGCCGATCTGAGACTGAAGCTTTCTTT. V is TRBV4-3 and J is TRBJ1-1; D is unclear. The CDR3 covers 14 residues. Trimming shortened V by 3 bases and J by 5 bases, and 13 bases separated the two germline ends. Germline CDR1 is LGHNA and CDR2 is YSLEER.

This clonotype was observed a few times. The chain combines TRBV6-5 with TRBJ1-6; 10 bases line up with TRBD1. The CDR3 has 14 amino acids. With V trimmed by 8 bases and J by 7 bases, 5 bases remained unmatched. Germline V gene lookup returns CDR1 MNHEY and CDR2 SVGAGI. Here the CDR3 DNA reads TGTGCCAGCCGGATGGACAGGGGGAATTCACCCCTCCACTTT. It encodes CASRMDRGNSPLHF.

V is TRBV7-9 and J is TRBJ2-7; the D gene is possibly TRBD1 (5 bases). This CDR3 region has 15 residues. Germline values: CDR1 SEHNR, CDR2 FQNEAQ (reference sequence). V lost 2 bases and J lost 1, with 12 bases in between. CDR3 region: CASSLWQGRSYEQYV. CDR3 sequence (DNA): TGTGCCAGCAGCTTATGGCAGGGTCGATCCTACGAGCAGTACGTC.

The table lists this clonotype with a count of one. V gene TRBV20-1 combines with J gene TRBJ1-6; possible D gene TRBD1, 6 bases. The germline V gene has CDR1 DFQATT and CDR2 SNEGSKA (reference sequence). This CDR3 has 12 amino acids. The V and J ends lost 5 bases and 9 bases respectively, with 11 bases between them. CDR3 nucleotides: TGCAGTGCTTTCACAGGGACTTCACCCCTCCACTTT. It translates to CSAFTGTSPLHF.

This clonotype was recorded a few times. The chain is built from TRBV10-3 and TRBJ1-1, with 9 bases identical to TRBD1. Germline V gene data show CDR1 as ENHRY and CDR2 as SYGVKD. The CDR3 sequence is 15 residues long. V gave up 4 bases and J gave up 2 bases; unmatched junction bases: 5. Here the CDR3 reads CAISGLGQGNTEAFF. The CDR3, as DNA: TGTGCCATCAGTGGACTGGGACAGGGCAACACTGAAGCTTTCTTT.

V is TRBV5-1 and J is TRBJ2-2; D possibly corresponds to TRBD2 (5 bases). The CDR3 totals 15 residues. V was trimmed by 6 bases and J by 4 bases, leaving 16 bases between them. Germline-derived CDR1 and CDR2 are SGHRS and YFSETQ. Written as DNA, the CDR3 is TGCGCCAGCATAGGGAGTCCATGGGTCACCGGGGAGCTGTTTTTT. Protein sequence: CASIGSPWVTGELFF.

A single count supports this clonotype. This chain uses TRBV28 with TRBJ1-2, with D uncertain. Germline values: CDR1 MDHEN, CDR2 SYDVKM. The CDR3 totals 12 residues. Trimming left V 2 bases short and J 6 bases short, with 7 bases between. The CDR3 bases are TGTGCCAGCAGTTTACGCACCCATGGCTACACCTTC. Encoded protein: CASSLRTHGYTF.

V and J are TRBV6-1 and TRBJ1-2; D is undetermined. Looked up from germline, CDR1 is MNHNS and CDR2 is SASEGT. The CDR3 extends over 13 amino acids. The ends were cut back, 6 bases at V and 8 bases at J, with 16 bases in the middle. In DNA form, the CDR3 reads TGTGCCAGCAGCCGACCCGAAGAGTACGGCTACACCTTC. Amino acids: CASSRPEEYGYTF.

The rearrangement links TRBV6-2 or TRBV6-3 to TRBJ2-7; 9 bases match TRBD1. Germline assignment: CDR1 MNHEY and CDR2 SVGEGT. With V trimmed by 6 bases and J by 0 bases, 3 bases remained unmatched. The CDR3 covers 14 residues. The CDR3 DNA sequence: TGTGCCAGCAGGGACAGGGGAACCTCCTACGAGCAGTACGTC. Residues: CASRDRGTSYEQYV.

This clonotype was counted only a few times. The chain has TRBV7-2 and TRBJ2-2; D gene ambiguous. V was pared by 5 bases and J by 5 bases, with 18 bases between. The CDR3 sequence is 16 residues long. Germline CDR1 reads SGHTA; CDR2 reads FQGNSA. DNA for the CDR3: TGTGCCAGCAGCCCCGCCGCACAGAGACAAACCGGGGAGCTGTTTTTT. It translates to CASSPAAQRQTGELFF.

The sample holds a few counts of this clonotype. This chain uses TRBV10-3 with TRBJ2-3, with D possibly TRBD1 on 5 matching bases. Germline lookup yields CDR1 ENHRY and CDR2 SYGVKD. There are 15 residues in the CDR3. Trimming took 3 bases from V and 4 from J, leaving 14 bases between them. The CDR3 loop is CAISDLQVLSDTQYF. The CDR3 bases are TGTGCCATCAGTGACCTACAGGTCTTGTCAGATACGCAGTATTTT.

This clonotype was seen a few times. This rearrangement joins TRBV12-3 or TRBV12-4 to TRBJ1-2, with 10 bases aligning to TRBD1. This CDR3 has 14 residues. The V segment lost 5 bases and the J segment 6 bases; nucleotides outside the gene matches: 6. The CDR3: CASSPRGTGDGYTF. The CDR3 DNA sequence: TGTGCCAGCAGTCCCCGCGGGACAGGGGATGGCTACACCTTC.

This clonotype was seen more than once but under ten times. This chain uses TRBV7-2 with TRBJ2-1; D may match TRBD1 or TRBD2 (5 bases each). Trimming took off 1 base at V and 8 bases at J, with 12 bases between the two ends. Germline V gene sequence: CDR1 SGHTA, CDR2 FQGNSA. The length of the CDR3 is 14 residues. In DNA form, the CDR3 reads TGTGCCAGCAGCTTAGGGGGGTCTTCGGATGAGCAGTTCTTC. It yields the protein CASSLGGSSDEQFF.

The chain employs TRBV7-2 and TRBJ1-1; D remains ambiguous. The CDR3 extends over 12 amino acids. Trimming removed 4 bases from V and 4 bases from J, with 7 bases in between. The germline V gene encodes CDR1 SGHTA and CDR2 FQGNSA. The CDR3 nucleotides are TGTGCCAGCAGCTCTTACGTCACTGAAGCTTTCTTT. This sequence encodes CASSSYVTEAFF.

The CDR3 loop reads CASSSGPLGQNIQYF. The CDR3 DNA follows: TGTGCCAGCAGCTCCGGGCCCCTGGGCCAAAACATTCAGTACTTC. The V call is TRBV13, the J call TRBJ2-4; D call uncertain. The germline gives CDR1 PRHDT, CDR2 FYEKMQ (reference sequence). CDR3 length equals 15 residues. V gave up 4 bases and J gave up 5 bases, with 15 bases separating them.

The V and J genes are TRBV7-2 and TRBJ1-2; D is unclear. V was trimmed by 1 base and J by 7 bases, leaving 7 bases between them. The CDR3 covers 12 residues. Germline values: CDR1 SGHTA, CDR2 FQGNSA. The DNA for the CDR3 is TGTGCCAGCAGCTTAGGCCCCGGTGGCTACACCTTC. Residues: CASSLGPGGYTF.

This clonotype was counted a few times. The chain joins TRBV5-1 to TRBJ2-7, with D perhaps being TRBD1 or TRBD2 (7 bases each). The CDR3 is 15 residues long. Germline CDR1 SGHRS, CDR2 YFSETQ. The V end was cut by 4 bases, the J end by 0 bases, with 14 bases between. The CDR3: CASSPRGGSSYEQYF. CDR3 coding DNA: TGCGCCAGCAGCCCCAGGGGGGGGAGCTCCTACGAGCAGTACTTC.

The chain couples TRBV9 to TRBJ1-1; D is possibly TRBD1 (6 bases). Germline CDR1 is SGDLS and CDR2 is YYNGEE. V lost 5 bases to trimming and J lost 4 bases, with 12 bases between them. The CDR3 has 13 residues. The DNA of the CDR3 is TGTGCCAGCAGAGAGGGGGTCGTCACTGAAGCTTTCTTT. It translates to CASREGVVTEAFF.

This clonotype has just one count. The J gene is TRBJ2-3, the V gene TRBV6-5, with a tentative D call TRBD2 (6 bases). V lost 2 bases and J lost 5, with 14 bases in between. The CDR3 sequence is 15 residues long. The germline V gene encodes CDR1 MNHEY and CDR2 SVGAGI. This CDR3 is CASSYGGIAEDTQYF. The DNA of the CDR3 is TGTGCCAGCAGTTACGGGGGGATAGCGGAAGATACGCAGTATTTT.

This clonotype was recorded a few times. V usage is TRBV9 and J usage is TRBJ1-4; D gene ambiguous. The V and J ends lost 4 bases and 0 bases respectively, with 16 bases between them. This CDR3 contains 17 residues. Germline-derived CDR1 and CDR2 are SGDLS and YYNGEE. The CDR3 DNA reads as TGTGCCAGCAGCACCGGACGGAACTTTGCAACTAATGAAAAACTGTTTTTT. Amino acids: CASSTGRNFATNEKLFF.

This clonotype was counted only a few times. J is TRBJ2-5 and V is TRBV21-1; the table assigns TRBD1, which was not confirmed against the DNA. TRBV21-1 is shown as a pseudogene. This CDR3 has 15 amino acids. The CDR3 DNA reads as TGTGCCAGCAGCAAACGGGCGGAGAGCCAAGAGACCCAGTACTTC. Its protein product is CASSKRAESQETQYF.

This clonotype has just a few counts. CDR3 sequence reads: CASSSVVVSYEQYV. The CDR3, as DNA: TGTGCCAGCAGCTCCGTTGTAGTCTCCTACGAGCAGTACGTC. The chain employs TRBV5-5 and TRBJ2-7; D call uncertain. The CDR3 totals 14 residues. Between the trimmed V and J ends, which lost 3 bases and 0 bases, there was a span of 10 bases. Per the germline V gene, CDR1 is SGHKS and CDR2 is YYEKEE (reference sequence).

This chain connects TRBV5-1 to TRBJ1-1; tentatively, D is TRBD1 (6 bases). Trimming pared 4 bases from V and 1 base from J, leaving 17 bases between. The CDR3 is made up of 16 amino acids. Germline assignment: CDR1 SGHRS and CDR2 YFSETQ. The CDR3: CASSAGGSGENTEAFF. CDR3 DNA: TGCGCCAGCAGCGCGGGGGGCTCAGGGGAGAACACTGAAGCTTTCTTT.

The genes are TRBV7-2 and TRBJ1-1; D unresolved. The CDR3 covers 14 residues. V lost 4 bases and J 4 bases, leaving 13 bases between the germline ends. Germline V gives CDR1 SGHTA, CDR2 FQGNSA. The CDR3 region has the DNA TGTGCCAGCAGCTCGAGCCGTATCGGCACTGAAGCTTTCTTT. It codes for CASSSSRIGTEAFF.